The entry below describes one T cell receptor beta chain. Its specificity is not known. The data were obtained in a study of cytomegalovirus exposure and HLA in healthy donors. Study findings and constraints: Whilst most TCR sequences proved rare, a subset of public TCRs occurred across many donors. Reports described diagnosis of cytomegalovirus status by the classifier as highly specific and sensitive. In an earlier analysis, productive rearrangement rates for most beta V segments clustered near 87% or 30%.

The PCR ran on 60 Vbeta and 13 Jbeta primers. Assay used: immunoSEQ multiplex PCR; TCRdb lists only in-frame clones, some missing. This sample's table reports roughly 200,000 clones. What was sequenced was PBMCs. The receptor was derived from a girl aged 2-10 years in good health and CMV-seropositive.

The DNA for the CDR3 is TGTGCCAGCAGCCCGGCGGGGGCGGGGTATAGGGAGACCCAGTACTTC. This encodes CASSPAGAGYRETQYF. The chain joins TRBV5-4 to TRBJ2-5; D may be TRBD2 (7 bases). V was pared by 4 bases and J by 5 bases, with 21 bases between. In germline, CDR1 is SGHNT, CDR2 YYREEE (reference sequence). The CDR3 totals 16 residues.